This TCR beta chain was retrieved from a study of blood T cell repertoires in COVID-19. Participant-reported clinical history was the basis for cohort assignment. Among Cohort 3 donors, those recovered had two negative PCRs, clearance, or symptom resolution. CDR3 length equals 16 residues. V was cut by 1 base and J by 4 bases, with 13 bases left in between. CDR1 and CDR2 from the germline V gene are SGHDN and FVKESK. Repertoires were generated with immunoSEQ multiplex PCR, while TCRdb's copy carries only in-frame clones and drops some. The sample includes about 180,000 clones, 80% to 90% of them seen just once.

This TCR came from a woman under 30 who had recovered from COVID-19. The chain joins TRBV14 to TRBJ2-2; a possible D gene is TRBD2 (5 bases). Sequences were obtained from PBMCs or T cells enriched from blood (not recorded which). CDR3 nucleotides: TGTGCCAGCAGCCAAGGGGAGCGCTTACTCACCGGGGAGCTGTTTTTT. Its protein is CASSQGERLLTGELFF.